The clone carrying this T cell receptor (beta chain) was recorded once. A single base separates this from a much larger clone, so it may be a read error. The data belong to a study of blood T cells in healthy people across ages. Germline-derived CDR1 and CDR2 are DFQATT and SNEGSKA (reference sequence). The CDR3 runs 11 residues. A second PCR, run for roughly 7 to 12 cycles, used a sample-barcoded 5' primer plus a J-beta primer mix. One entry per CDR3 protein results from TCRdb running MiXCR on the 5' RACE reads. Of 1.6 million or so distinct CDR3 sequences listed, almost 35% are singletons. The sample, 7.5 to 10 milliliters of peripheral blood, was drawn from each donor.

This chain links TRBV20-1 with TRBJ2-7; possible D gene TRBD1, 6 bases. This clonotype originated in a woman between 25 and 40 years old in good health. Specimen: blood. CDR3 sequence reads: CRARDRRGEYF. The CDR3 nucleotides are TGCAGGGCTAGAGATCGCAGGGGAGAGTACTTC.